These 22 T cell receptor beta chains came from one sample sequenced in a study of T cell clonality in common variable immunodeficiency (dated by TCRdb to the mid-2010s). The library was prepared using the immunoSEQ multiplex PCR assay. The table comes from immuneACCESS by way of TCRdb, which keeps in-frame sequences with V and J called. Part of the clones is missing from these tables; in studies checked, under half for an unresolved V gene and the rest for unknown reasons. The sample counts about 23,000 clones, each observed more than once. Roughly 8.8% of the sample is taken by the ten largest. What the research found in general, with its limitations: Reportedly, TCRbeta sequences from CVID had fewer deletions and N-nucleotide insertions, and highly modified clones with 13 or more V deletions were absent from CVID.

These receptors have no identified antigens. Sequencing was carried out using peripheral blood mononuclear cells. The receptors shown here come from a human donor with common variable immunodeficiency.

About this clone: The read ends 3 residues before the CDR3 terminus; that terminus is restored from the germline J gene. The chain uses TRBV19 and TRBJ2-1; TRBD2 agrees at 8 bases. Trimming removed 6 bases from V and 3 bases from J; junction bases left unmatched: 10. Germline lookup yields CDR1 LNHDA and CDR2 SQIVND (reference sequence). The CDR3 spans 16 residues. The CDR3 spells CASSQRGGLDYNEQFF. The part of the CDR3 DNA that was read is TGTGCCAGTAGCCAACGGGGGGGATTAGACTACAATGAG. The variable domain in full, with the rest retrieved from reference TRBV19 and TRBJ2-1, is DGGITQSPKYLFRKEGQNVTLSCEQNLNHDAMYWYRQDPGQGLRLIYYSQIVNDFQKGDIAEGYSVSREKKESFPLTVTSAQKNPTAFYLCASSQRGGLDYNEQFFGPGTRLTVL.

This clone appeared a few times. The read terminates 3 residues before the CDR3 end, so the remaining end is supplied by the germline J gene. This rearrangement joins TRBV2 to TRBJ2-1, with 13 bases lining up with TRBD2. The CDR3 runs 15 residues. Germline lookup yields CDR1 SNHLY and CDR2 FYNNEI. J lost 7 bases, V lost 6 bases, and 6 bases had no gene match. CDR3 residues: CASRATSGGGNEQFF. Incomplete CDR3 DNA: TGTGCCAGCAGGGCTACTAGCGGGGGGGGAAATGAG.

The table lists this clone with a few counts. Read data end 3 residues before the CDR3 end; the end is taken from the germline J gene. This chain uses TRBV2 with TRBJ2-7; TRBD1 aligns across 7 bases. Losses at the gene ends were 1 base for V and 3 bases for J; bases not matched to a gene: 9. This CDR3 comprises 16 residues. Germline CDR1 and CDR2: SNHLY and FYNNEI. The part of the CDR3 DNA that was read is TGTGCCAGCAGTGAAGGGTTCGGGGACAGCCTCTACGAG. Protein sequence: CASSEGFGDSLYE. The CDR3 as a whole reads CASSEGFGDSLYEQYF.

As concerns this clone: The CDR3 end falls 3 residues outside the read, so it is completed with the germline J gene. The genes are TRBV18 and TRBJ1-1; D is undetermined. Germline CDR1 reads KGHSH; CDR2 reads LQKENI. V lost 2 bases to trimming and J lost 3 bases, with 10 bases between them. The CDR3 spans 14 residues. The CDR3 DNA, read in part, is TGTGCCAGCTCACCATCGCAGGCACACACTGAA. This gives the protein CASSPSQAHTE. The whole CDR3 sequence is CASSPSQAHTEAFF.

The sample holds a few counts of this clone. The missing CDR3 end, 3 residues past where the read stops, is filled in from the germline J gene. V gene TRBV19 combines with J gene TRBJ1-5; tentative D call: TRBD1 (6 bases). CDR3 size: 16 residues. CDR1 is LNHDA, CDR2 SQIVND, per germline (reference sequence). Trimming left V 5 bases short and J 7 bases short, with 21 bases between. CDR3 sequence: CASSLRGGAVGQPQHF. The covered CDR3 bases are TGTGCCAGTAGTCTCCGGGGGGGGGCGGTGGGGCAGCCC. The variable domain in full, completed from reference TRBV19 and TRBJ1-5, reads DGGITQSPKYLFRKEGQNVTLSCEQNLNHDAMYWYRQDPGQGLRLIYYSQIVNDFQKGDIAEGYSVSREKKESFPLTVTSAQKNPTAFYLCASSLRGGAVGQPQHFGDGTRLSIL.

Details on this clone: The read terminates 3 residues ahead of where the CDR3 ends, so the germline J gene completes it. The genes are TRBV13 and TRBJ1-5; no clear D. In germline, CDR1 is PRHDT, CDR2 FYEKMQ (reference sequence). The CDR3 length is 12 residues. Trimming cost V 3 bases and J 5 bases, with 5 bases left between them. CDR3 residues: CASSFADQPQHF. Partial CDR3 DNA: TGTGCCAGCAGCTTCGCAGATCAGCCC.

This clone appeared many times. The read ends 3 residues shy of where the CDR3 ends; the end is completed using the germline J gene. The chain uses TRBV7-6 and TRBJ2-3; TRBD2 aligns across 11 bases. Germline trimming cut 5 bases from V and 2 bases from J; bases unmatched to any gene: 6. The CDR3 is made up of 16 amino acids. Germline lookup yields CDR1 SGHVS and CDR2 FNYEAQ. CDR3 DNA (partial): TGTGCCAGCAGCGGTAGCGGGGGGGTATACACAGATACG. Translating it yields CASSGSGGVYTDT. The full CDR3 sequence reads CASSGSGGVYTDTQYF.

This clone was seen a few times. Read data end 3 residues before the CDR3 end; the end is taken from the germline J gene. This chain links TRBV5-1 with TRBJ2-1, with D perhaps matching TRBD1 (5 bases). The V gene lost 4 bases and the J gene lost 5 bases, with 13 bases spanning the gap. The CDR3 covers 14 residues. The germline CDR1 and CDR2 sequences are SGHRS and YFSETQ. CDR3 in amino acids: CASSQEGAHNEQFF. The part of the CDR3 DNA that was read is TGCGCCAGCAGCCAAGAAGGGGCCCACAATGAG.

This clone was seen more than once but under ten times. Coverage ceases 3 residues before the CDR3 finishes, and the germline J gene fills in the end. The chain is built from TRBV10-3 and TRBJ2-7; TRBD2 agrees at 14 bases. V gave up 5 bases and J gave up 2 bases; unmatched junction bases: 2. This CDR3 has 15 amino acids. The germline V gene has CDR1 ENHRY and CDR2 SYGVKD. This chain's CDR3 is CAISLGLAGAYEQYF. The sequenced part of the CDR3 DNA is TGTGCCATCAGTTTGGGACTAGCGGGAGCCTACGAG.

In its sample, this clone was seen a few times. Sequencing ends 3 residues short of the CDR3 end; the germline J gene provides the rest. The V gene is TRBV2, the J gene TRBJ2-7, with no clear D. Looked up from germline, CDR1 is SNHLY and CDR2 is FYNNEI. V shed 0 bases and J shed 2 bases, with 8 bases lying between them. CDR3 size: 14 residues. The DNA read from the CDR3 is TGTGCCAGCAGTGAAGCCACCAGTGCCTACGAG. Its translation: CASSEATSAYE. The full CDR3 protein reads CASSEATSAYEQYF.

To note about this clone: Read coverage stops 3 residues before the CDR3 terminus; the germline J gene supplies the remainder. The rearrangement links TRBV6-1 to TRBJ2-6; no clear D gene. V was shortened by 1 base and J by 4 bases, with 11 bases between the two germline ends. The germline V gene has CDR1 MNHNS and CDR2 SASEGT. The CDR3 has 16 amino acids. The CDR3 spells CASSEGRSNGANVLTF. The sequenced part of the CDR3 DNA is TGTGCCAGCAGTGAAGGAAGGTCCAACGGGGCCAACGTC.

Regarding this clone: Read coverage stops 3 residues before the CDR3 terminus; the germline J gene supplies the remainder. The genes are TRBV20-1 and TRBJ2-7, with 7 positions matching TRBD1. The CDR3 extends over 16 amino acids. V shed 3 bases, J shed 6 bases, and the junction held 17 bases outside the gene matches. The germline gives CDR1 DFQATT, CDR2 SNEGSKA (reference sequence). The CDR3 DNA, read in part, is TGCAGTGCTAGCCGAGGGGGCAGTGGTCTATCGGGCGAG. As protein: CSASRGGSGLSGE. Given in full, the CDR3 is CSASRGGSGLSGEQYF.

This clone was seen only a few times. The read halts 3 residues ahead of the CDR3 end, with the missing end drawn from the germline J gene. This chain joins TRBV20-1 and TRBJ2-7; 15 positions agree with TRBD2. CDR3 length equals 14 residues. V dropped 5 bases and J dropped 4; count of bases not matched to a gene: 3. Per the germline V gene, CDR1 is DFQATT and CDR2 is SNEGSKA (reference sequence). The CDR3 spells CSAAGTSGRYEQYF. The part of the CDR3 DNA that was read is TGCAGTGCTGCCGGGACTAGCGGGAGGTACGAG.

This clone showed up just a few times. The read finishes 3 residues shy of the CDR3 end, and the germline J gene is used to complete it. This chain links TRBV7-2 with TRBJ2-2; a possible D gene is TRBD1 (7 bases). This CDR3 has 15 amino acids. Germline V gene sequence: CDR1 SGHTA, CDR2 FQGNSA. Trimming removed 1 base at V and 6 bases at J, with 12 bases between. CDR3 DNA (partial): TGTGCCAGCAGCTTAGGGAGGGGGCGGCCCGGGGAG. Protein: CASSLGRGRPGE. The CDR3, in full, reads CASSLGRGRPGELFF.

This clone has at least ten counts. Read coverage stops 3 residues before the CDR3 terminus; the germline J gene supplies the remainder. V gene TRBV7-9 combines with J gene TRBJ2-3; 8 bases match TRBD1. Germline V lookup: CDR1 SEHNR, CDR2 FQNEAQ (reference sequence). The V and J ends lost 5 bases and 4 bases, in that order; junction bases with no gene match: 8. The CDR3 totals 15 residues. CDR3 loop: CASSPRGLGADTQYF. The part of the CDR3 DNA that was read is TGTGCCAGCAGCCCCAGGGGGCTGGGGGCAGATACG.

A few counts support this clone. The CDR3: CASSRPTGGAGELFF. The sequenced CDR3 bases are TGTGCCAGTAGTCGCCCTACAGGGGGTGCCGGGGAG. The chain uses TRBV19 and TRBJ2-2; 8 bases line up with TRBD1. Coverage ceases 3 residues before the CDR3 finishes, and the germline J gene fills in the end. J lost 6 bases, V lost 5 bases, and 8 bases had no gene match. This CDR3 contains 15 residues. CDR1 is LNHDA, CDR2 SQIVND, per germline (reference sequence).

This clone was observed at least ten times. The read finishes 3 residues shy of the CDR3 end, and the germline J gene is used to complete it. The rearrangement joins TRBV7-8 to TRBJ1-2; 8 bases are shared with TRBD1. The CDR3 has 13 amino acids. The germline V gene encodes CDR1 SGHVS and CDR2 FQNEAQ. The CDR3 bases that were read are TGTGCCAGCAGCTTAGCGCAGGGGGCAGGC. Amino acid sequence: CASSLAQGAG. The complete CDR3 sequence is CASSLAQGAGYTF.

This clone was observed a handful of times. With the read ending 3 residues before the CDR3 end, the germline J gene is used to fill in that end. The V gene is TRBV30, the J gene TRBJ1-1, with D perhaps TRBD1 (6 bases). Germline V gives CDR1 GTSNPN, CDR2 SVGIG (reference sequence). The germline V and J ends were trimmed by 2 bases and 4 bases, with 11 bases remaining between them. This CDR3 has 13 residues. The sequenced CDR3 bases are TGTGCCTGGAGTAATAAAGGGGGCACTGAA. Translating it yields CAWSNKGGTE. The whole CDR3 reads CAWSNKGGTEAFF.

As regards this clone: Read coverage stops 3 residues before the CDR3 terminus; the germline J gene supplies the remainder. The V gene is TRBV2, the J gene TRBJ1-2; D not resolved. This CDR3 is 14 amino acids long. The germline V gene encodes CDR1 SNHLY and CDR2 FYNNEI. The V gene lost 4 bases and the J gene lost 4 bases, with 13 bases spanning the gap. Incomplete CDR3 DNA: TGTGCCAGCAGTGCCCAAGGCGGGGTCTATGGC. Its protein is CASSAQGGVYG. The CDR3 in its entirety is CASSAQGGVYGYTF. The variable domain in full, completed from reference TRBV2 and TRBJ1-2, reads EPEVTQTPSHQVTQMGQEVILRCVPISNHLYFYWYRQILGQKVEFLVSFYNNEISEKSEIFDDQFSVERPDGSNFTLKIRSTKLEDSAMYFCASSAQGGVYGYTFGSGTRLTVV.

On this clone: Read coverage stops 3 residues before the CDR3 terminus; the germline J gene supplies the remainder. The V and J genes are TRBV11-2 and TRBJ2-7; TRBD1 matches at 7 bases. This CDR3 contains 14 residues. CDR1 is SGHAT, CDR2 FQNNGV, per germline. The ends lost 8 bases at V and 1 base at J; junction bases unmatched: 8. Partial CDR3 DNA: TGTGCCAGCGGCCGGGACAGCAATTCCTACGAG. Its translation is CASGRDSNSYE. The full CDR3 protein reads CASGRDSNSYEQYF.

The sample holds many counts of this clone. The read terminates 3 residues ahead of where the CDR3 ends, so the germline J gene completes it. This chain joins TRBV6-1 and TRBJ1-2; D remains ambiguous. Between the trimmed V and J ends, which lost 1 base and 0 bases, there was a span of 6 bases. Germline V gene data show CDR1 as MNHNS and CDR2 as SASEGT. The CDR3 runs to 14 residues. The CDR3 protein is CASSEGTANYGYTF. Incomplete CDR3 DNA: TGTGCCAGCAGTGAAGGAACAGCTAACTATGGC.

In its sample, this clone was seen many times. The covered CDR3 bases are TGTGCCAGCAGTAGCGGGAGGGCCACAGATACG. It codes for CASSSGRATDT. In full, the CDR3 reads CASSSGRATDTQYF. This chain joins TRBV6-2 or TRBV6-3 and TRBJ2-3; 10 nucleotides match TRBD2. The read finishes 3 residues shy of the CDR3 end, and the germline J gene is used to complete it. The CDR3 is 14 residues long. J lost 2 bases, V lost 5 bases, and 1 base had no gene match. Germline CDR1 MNHEY, CDR2 SVGEGT.